This T cell receptor beta chain is from a study of T cell responses to AZD1222 COVID-19 vaccine. General study findings and limits: Spike-specific TCR breadth and depth both grew after two AZD1222 doses. The sample set comprised mostly white British donors with more females, and clonal diversity was possibly underestimated. Seropositive AZD1222 recipients at baseline numbered only 5 to 7.

The method was immunoSEQ multiplex PCR; TCRdb's version includes in-frame clones alone and lacks a portion of them. The repertoire includes over 95,000 clones, about 88% of them detected once, and 13% to 15% sits in the top ten. Turning to this clone: Its target is unknown.

Trimming removed 0 bases from V and 6 bases from J, with 5 bases in between. Germline assignment: CDR1 ENHRY and CDR2 SYGVKD. The CDR3 is 13 residues long. Second-dose groups at about 4 or about 12 weeks were pooled. The chain carries TRBV10-3 and TRBJ2-2; no clear D gene. The sequencing used peripheral blood, collected 28 days after the second AZD1222 dose. The sequence was obtained from an adult who received the AZD1222 COVID-19 vaccine. CDR3 DNA sequence: TGTGCCATCAGTGAGTCGAATGCCGGGGAGCTGTTTTTT. Its translation: CAISESNAGELFF.